What follows are 32 T cell receptor beta chains derived from one specimen sequenced in a study of kidney transplant recipient with SARS-CoV-2 infection. TCRdb independently ran MiXCR on the reads; one entry per CDR3 protein. The sample has under 250,000 distinct CDR3 sequences; less than 35% are singletons. This material consisted of a blood sample, taken at baseline and on roughly day 110 from a kidney transplant recipient. The receptor source for this set is a young adult male patient who had COVID-19 and was a kidney transplant recipient. Some T cells may be supplied by the graft donor.

As to this clonotype: It may be a read error: a sequence one base away is much more abundant. Since no conserved phenylalanine or tryptophan closes the CDR3, a read error is the likely cause. The rearrangement uses TRBV10-2 and TRBJ1-1; unclear D gene. The germline V and J ends were trimmed by 6 bases and 3 bases, with 8 bases remaining between them. This CDR3 region has 12 residues. Germline V gene sequence: CDR1 WSHSY, CDR2 SAAADI. The CDR3 coding sequence is TGCGCCAGCAGAAACCGGTACACTGAAGCTTTCCTT. Translated, it gives CASRNRYTEAFL.

Of note for this clonotype: A single base separates this from a much larger clone, so it may be a read error. It is likely a read error, because the conserved phenylalanine at the end of the CDR3 is missing. This sequence joins TRBV3-1 and TRBJ2-2; D is unresolved. Trimming took off 5 bases at V and 5 bases at J, with 24 bases between the two ends. The germline gives CDR1 LGHDT, CDR2 YNNKEL (reference sequence). The length of the CDR3 is 18 residues. Here the CDR3 DNA reads TGTGCCAGCAGCAAATCGGGTCCCATTTCAGGCTTGACCGGGGAGCTGTTTCTT. The encoded protein is CASSKSGPISGLTGELFL.

This clonotype showed up many times. The chain uses TRBV21-1 and TRBJ1-2. TRBV21-1 is given as a pseudogene. The CDR3 has 19 amino acids. CDR3 residues: CASSNVLPGPPSAWYGYTF. DNA of the CDR3: TGTGCCAGCAGCAACGTTCTACCGGGTCCTCCATCAGCCTGGTATGGCTACACCTTC.

This clonotype was detected many times. This chain uses TRBV30 with TRBJ1-2; D is ambiguous. Trimming stripped 5 bases from V and 4 bases from J, with 23 bases between. There are 16 residues in the CDR3. Germline V CDR1 and CDR2: GTSNPN, SVGIG (reference sequence). CDR3 sequence (DNA): TGTGCCTGGCATCTGGCGCGTTATAGAAAGACCTATGGCTACACCTTC. It is translated as CAWHLARYRKTYGYTF.

The table lists this clonotype with many counts. The genes are TRBV6-5 and TRBJ2-3, with 7 bases aligning to TRBD1. Germline values: CDR1 MNHEY, CDR2 SVGAGI. The CDR3 loop spans 14 amino acids. Losses at the gene ends were 6 bases for V and 3 bases for J; bases not matched to a gene: 6. The CDR3 nucleotides are TGTGCCAGCAGCCTCAGGGGGAATACAGATACGCAGTATTTT. As protein: CASSLRGNTDTQYF.

With respect to this clonotype: This may be a read error: a much more frequent sequence differs by one nucleotide. The chain employs TRBV6-6 and TRBJ2-7; no firm D call. Germline lookup yields CDR1 MNHNY and CDR2 SVGAGI (reference sequence). This CDR3 comprises 13 residues. This CDR3 is CASSYGVRYERYF. CDR3 DNA: TGTGCCAGCAGTTACGGGGTAAGGTACGAGCGGTACTTC.

This clonotype has a count of ten or more. V gene TRBV28 combines with J gene TRBJ2-7; a weak D match, TRBD1 (5 bases). The CDR3 totals 12 residues. The V end lost 5 bases, the J end lost 6 bases, and 11 bases lay between the germline ends. Germline V CDR1 and CDR2: MDHEN, SYDVKM. The CDR3 DNA reads TGTGCCAGCAGTCTCCCGGACACCGAGCAGTACTTC. Translation: CASSLPDTEQYF.

Comments on this clonotype: Being one base from a much bigger clone, this may be a read error. Given the absence of the conserved phenylalanine or tryptophan at the CDR3 end, a read error is likely. This chain connects TRBV5-1 to TRBJ1-2; D is ambiguous. Germline loops: CDR1 SGHRS, CDR2 YFSETQ. The V end was cut by 6 bases, the J end by 4 bases, with 22 bases between. CDR3 length equals 16 residues. CDR3 nucleotide sequence: TGCGCCAGCATGAAGTTATCGGTTCGAAAGACCTATGGCTACACCCTC. Translating it yields CASMKLSVRKTYGYTL.

This clonotype was observed at least ten times. The chain carries TRBV6-5 and TRBJ1-5, with D tentatively TRBD1 (6 bases). V was shortened by 6 bases and J by 9 bases, with 12 bases between the two germline ends. Germline CDR1 reads MNHEY; CDR2 reads SVGAGI. CDR3 length: 12 amino acids. CDR3 nucleotide sequence: TGTGCCAGCAGCCTACAGGGAGGGCCCCAGCATTTT. This gives the protein CASSLQGGPQHF.

This clonotype showed up many times. This rearrangement joins TRBV12-3 or TRBV12-4 to TRBJ1-5; 9 positions agree with TRBD1. The length of the CDR3 is 15 residues. Trimming at V came to 7 bases and at J to 3 bases, leaving 7 bases not matched to a gene. For the CDR3, the DNA is TGTGCCAGCACCAACGGGGACAGGGACAATCAGCCCCAGCATTTT. Residues: CASTNGDRDNQPQHF.

For this clonotype: This may stem from a read error, because a much larger clone lies one nucleotide away. The V gene is TRBV19, the J gene TRBJ2-7; D ambiguous. This CDR3 spans 13 amino acids. Germline V gene sequence: CDR1 LNHDA, CDR2 SQIVND (reference sequence). The CDR3 sequence is CASSSKRSYEQCF. In DNA, the CDR3 is TGTGCCAGTAGTAGCAAGAGAAGTTACGAGCAGTGCTTC.

Comment on this clonotype: Possible read error: a much larger clone is one base away. The CDR3 ends on some other residue instead of the conserved phenylalanine or tryptophan, so this is likely a read error. The rearrangement links TRBV6-8 to TRBJ1-6, with D unclear. This CDR3 has 14 amino acids. Germline-derived CDR1 and CDR2 are MNHGY and SAAAGT. V gave up 6 bases and J gave up 4 bases, with 10 bases separating them. This chain's CDR3 is CASRRDGYNSPLHL. CDR3 coding DNA: TGTGCCAGCAGGCGAGACGGATATAATTCACCCCTCCACCTT.

This clonotype was observed at least ten times. The chain couples TRBV6-6 to TRBJ2-1; TRBD2 agrees at 7 bases. CDR3 length: 14 residues. CDR1 is MNHNY, CDR2 SVGAGI, per germline (reference sequence). J lost 5 bases, V lost 7 bases, and 8 bases had no gene match. The CDR3 loop is CASKKAGPNNEQFF. The CDR3 DNA sequence: TGTGCCAGCAAAAAAGCGGGACCGAACAATGAGCAGTTCTTC.

This clonotype was picked up many times. The chain couples TRBV30 to TRBJ1-6; D is unresolved. Trimming removed 3 bases from V and 8 bases from J, with 11 bases in between. CDR3 length: 13 residues. In germline, CDR1 is GTSNPN, CDR2 SVGIG (reference sequence). This CDR3 is CAWSNNQDSPLHF. The CDR3 coding sequence is TGTGCCTGGAGCAACAACCAGGATTCACCCCTCCACTTT.

This clonotype was observed many times. The chain links TRBV5-4 to TRBJ1-2, with D unclear. Germline loops: CDR1 SGHNT, CDR2 YYREEE (reference sequence). CDR3 length: 16 amino acids. V was clipped by 6 bases and J by 4 bases, with 22 bases between them. The CDR3 DNA sequence: TGTGCCAGCATCTATTGCGTACCAGGAAAGACCTATGGCTACACCTTC. It is translated as CASIYCVPGKTYGYTF.

About this clonotype itself: A clone one base away is much larger, so this may be a read error. Given the absence of the conserved phenylalanine or tryptophan at the CDR3 end, a read error is likely. The chain is built from TRBV27 and TRBJ2-1; D not certain. CDR3 length: 15 residues. Germline V gene data show CDR1 as MNHEY and CDR2 as SMNVEV (reference sequence). V was trimmed by 10 bases and J by 0 bases, leaving 16 bases between them. In DNA form, the CDR3 reads TGTGCCACCCGACCCGGAAGGAGCTCCTACAATGAGCAGTTCATC. Its translation is CATRPGRSSYNEQFI.

This clonotype was seen ten or more times. This sequence joins TRBV19 and TRBJ2-7; perhaps TRBD2 as D (6 bases). With 7 bases removed from V and 3 bases from J, the gap between germline ends came to 19 bases. Germline CDR1 LNHDA, CDR2 SQIVND (reference sequence). The CDR3 has 15 residues. This CDR3 is CASTPRAGTNYEQYF. The CDR3 region has the DNA TGTGCCAGTACCCCGAGGGCGGGAACGAACTACGAGCAGTACTTC.

On this clonotype itself: A much larger clone is a single base away; this may be a read error. The V gene is TRBV28, the J gene TRBJ2-2; D not certain. This CDR3 region has 16 residues. Germline V gene lookup returns CDR1 MDHEN and CDR2 SYDVKM. Written as DNA, the CDR3 is TGTGCCAACAGTTTAGCCGTAGGGCGGATCCCCGGGGAGCTGTTTTTT. It codes for CANSLAVGRIPGELFF.

This clonotype was detected ten times or more. The chain is built from TRBV6-5 and TRBJ1-1; a weak D match, TRBD1 (5 bases). Trimming removed 5 bases from V and 0 bases from J, with 7 bases in between. This CDR3 region has 13 residues. Germline V gene sequence: CDR1 MNHEY, CDR2 SVGAGI. The CDR3 DNA reads as TGTGCCAGCAGTAGGGGCATGAACACTGAAGCTTTCTTT. Protein: CASSRGMNTEAFF.

Details on this clonotype: A much larger clone lies one base from this, so it may be a read error. The chain carries TRBV5-1 and TRBJ2-7, with D unresolved. There are 15 residues in the CDR3. Germline CDR1 SGHRS, CDR2 YFSETQ. The CDR3 DNA follows: TGCGCCAGCGGCTTGGCCCCTCTAGATATCTACGAGCAGTACTTC. Translation gives CASGLAPLDIYEQYF.

Notes on this clonotype: One base away lies a much larger clone, so this may be a sequencing read error. Likely a read error: the CDR3 ends without its conserved phenylalanine or tryptophan. The chain has TRBV6-5 and TRBJ1-2; D uncertain. Trimming pared 5 bases from V and 4 bases from J, leaving 11 bases between. This CDR3 has 13 residues. Germline CDR1 is MNHEY and CDR2 is SVGAGI. The CDR3 region is CASSNERLYGYTL. The CDR3 DNA reads as TGTGCCAGCAGTAACGAGAGACTCTATGGCTACACCCTC.

This clonotype has at least ten counts. This sequence joins TRBV11-3 and TRBJ1-2; D is uncertain. Trimming shortened V by 5 bases and J by 4 bases, and 23 bases separated the two germline ends. This CDR3 has 17 residues. CDR1 and CDR2 (germline): SGHNT, YENEEA. CDR3 sequence: CASSEVIDLGKTYGYTF. In DNA form, the CDR3 reads TGTGCCAGCAGCGAAGTAATCGATCTCGGAAAGACCTATGGCTACACCTTC.

This clonotype occurred a few times. J is TRBJ1-2 and V is TRBV28, with D uncertain. The V end was cut by 5 bases, the J end by 4 bases, with 8 bases between. CDR1 is MDHEN, CDR2 SYDVKM, per germline. This CDR3 is built from 12 residues. The CDR3: CASSTVIYGYTF. In DNA form, the CDR3 reads TGTGCCAGCAGTACAGTTATCTATGGCTACACCTTC.

This rearrangement joins TRBV23-1 to TRBJ2-1; 12 bases match TRBD2. TRBV23-1 is annotated as an ORF whose role is uncertain. This CDR3 spans 18 amino acids. V dropped 2 bases and J dropped 8; count of bases not matched to a gene: 13. CDR3 protein: CASSQTGASGRARHEQFF. CDR3 in DNA: TGCGCCAGCAGTCAAACTGGGGCTAGCGGGAGGGCCAGACATGAGCAGTTCTTC.

This clonotype showed up just a few times. The rearrangement uses TRBV6-1 and TRBJ1-2; D is undetermined. Germline-derived CDR1 and CDR2 are MNHNS and SASEGT. CDR3 length equals 17 residues. V gave up 5 bases and J gave up 4 bases, with 23 bases separating them. The CDR3 DNA reads TGTGCCAGCAGTAAACAGAGCTCTATGCGAAAGACCTATGGCTACACCTTC. Amino acids: CASSKQSSMRKTYGYTF.

The table lists this clonotype with a few counts. V usage is TRBV20-1 and J usage is TRBJ2-1; D possibly uses TRBD1 or TRBD2 (5 bases each). This CDR3 region has 16 residues. The germline V and J ends were trimmed by 1 base and 4 bases, with 17 bases remaining between them. Per germline, CDR1 DFQATT and CDR2 SNEGSKA (reference sequence). The CDR3 region has the DNA TGCAGTGCTAGAGTTGTTGGGGGAAGAGGGTACAATGAGCAGTTCTTC. Translated, it gives CSARVVGGRGYNEQFF.

The chain employs TRBV5-6 and TRBJ2-1; D is perhaps TRBD2 (6 bases). V dropped 4 bases and J dropped 4 bases, with 12 bases sitting between them. CDR1 SGHDT and CDR2 YYEEEE come from the germline V gene. The CDR3 covers 14 residues. CDR3 loop: CASSPWDLYNEQFF. DNA of the CDR3: TGTGCCAGCAGCCCATGGGACTTATACAATGAGCAGTTCTTC.

This sequence joins TRBV4-1 and TRBJ2-3, with a tentative D call TRBD2 (5 bases). Trimming cost V 0 bases and J 1 base, with 14 bases left between them. CDR1 and CDR2 (germline): MGHRA, YSYEKL. CDR3 size: 17 residues. The DNA for the CDR3 is TGCGCCAGCAGCCAAGATGGGAGACCCAGTGGCACAGATACGCAGTATTTT. Amino acids: CASSQDGRPSGTDTQYF.

The rearrangement joins TRBV7-9 to TRBJ2-5; the D is unclear. Trimming left V 5 bases short and J 5 bases short, with 21 bases between. The CDR3 length is 16 residues. Germline-derived CDR1 and CDR2 are SEHNR and FQNEAQ (reference sequence). CDR3 sequence reads: CASSAIKERIEETQYF. As DNA, the CDR3 is TGTGCCAGCAGCGCCATAAAGGAGAGGATTGAGGAGACCCAGTACTTC.

Points on this clonotype: Given a much more abundant clone one base away, this may be a read error. The chain is built from TRBV7-3 and TRBJ2-1; D gene ambiguous. Germline values: CDR1 SGHTA, CDR2 FQGTGA. Trimming left V 2 bases short and J 0 bases short, with 11 bases between. The CDR3 loop spans 16 amino acids. The CDR3 region is CASSLPGPSSYNEQFF. DNA for the CDR3: TGTGCCAGCAGCTTACCTGGCCCCAGCTCCTACAATGAGCAGTTCTTC. The variable domain in full, completed from reference TRBV7-3 and TRBJ2-1, reads GAGVSQTPSNKVTEKGKYVELRCDPISGHTALYWYRQSLGQGPEFLIYFQGTGAADDSGLPNDRFFAVRPEGSVSTLKIQRTERGDSAVYLCASSLPGPSSYNEQFFGPGTRLTVL.

Note on this clonotype: A read error may be the cause here, since a much bigger clone is one base away. The chain is built from TRBV9 and TRBJ1-1; no reliable D call. CDR3 size: 14 residues. Germline assignment: CDR1 SGDLS and CDR2 YYNGEE. CDR3 in DNA: TGTGCCAGCAGCGCCGGGTCGGCCCTTCCTGAAGCTCTCTTT. Translated, it gives CASSAGSALPEALF.

Ten or more counts support this clonotype. In DNA, the CDR3 is TGTGCCAGCAGCGCTCTAGCGAACACCGGGGAGCTGTTTTTT. Protein sequence: CASSALANTGELFF. The chain employs TRBV7-3 and TRBJ2-2; D not resolved. V gave up 5 bases and J gave up 0 bases, with 7 bases separating them. This CDR3 has 14 residues. Germline-derived CDR1 and CDR2 are SGHTA and FQGTGA.